One sample yielded the 16 T cell receptor beta chains listed below, sequenced in a study of T cell repertoires in cytomegalovirus infection. TCRdb fed the reads into MiXCR, producing one record per CDR3 protein. The sample contains about 740,000 distinct CDR3 sequences, about 30% of which appear only once. The antigens for these receptors are not known. The sample was cultured PBMCs, taken from culture after CMV antigen stimulation. The receptors derive from a human donor in good health (CMV status not recorded). Some clones in this sample may be carry-over from other donors' samples.

V usage is TRBV29-1 and J usage is TRBJ2-7; D is uncertain. CDR3 length: 11 residues. Germline lookup yields CDR1 SQVTM and CDR2 ANQGSEA. The V end was cut by 4 bases, the J end by 6 bases, with 10 bases between. The CDR3 coding sequence is TGCAGCGTTGTATATTCGACCGAGCAGTACTTC. Protein sequence: CSVVYSTEQYF.

The sample holds a few counts of this clonotype. This chain uses TRBV6-5 with TRBJ1-6; no reliable D call. Trimming removed 2 bases from V and 12 bases from J, with 8 bases in between. The CDR3 length is 12 residues. In germline, CDR1 is MNHEY, CDR2 SVGAGI. CDR3: CASSYGPEPLHF. Here the CDR3 DNA reads TGTGCCAGCAGTTACGGTCCCGAACCCCTCCACTTT.

This clonotype was seen repeatedly, ten times or more. The V gene is TRBV7-2, the J gene TRBJ1-6; D uncertain. The V end lost 4 bases, the J end lost 8 bases, and 9 bases lay between the germline ends. Per germline, CDR1 SGHTA and CDR2 FQGNSA. The CDR3 totals 13 residues. The CDR3 DNA reads TGTGCCAGCAGCTCAATCGAGGATTCACCCCTCCACTTT. Translating it yields CASSSIEDSPLHF.

The chain recombines TRBV10-3 with TRBJ2-1, with 9 bases that match TRBD1. CDR1 and CDR2 (germline): ENHRY, SYGVKD. Trimming at V came to 6 bases and at J to 2 bases, leaving 2 bases not matched to a gene. The CDR3 has 14 residues. The chain's CDR3 is CAISGQGTYNEQFF. The CDR3 DNA reads TGTGCCATCAGCGGACAGGGGACCTACAATGAGCAGTTCTTC.

This clonotype was seen repeatedly, ten times or more. V gene TRBV7-9 combines with J gene TRBJ2-1; the D gene is possibly TRBD1 (5 bases). This CDR3 is 18 amino acids long. V lost 3 bases and J 0 bases, leaving 18 bases between the germline ends. CDR1 is SEHNR and CDR2 is FQNEAQ in the germline V gene (reference sequence). The CDR3 region is CASSFPGGRARSYNEQFF. The CDR3 DNA is TGTGCCAGCAGCTTCCCGGGCGGCAGGGCGCGCTCCTACAATGAGCAGTTCTTC.

The chain recombines TRBV12-3 or TRBV12-4 with TRBJ2-1; D possibly corresponds to TRBD1 (6 bases). Deletions cut 8 bases from V and 14 bases from J, with 22 bases between. The CDR3 consists of 13 residues. CDR3 nucleotides: TGTGCCAGCGGGCGGTTGGTAAGCCAGGGGAAGTTCTTC. It encodes CASGRLVSQGKFF.

The CDR3 DNA sequence: TGTGCCAGCAGCTTAGGAGGAATACTATACAATGAGCAGTTCTTC. This codes for CASSLGGILYNEQFF. V is TRBV7-6 and J is TRBJ2-1; D is unresolved. V dropped 1 base and J dropped 4 bases, with 11 bases sitting between them. Germline loops: CDR1 SGHVS, CDR2 FNYEAQ. This CDR3 spans 15 amino acids.

The genes are TRBV7-9 and TRBJ2-1; TRBD1 agrees at 10 bases. The V segment lost 5 bases and the J segment 7 bases; nucleotides outside the gene matches: 8. Germline CDR1 reads SEHNR; CDR2 reads FQNEAQ (reference sequence). The CDR3 covers 15 residues. This CDR3 is CASSPRQGARNEQFF. The CDR3 DNA is TGTGCCAGCAGCCCCCGACAGGGGGCAAGGAATGAGCAGTTCTTC.

The gene calls are TRBV27 and TRBJ1-6; unclear D gene. Germline CDR1 and CDR2: MNHEY and SMNVEV (reference sequence). This CDR3 is built from 13 residues. The CDR3 nucleotides are TGTGCGAGTGGTCTCTCCTATAATTCACCCCTCCACTTT. Protein: CASGLSYNSPLHF.

The rearrangement links TRBV2 to TRBJ2-1, with TRBD1 matching 8 bases. CDR1 and CDR2 from the germline V gene are SNHLY and FYNNEI. The CDR3 runs to 19 residues. V gave up 3 bases and J gave up 0 bases; unmatched junction bases: 13. The CDR3 DNA reads as TGTGCCAGCAGTGACCCTACGGACAGGGAAAAACGCTCCTACAATGAGCAGTTCTTC. Translation gives CASSDPTDREKRSYNEQFF.

The chain is built from TRBV4-1 and TRBJ2-1, with unresolved D. The CDR3 is made up of 17 amino acids. The ends were cut back, 2 bases at V and 5 bases at J, with 19 bases in the middle. Germline V lookup: CDR1 MGHRA, CDR2 YSYEKL. The CDR3 DNA sequence: TGCGCCAGCAGCCAACGGGCTTCTCCAGTGCCCAACAATGAGCAGTTCTTC. Translating it yields CASSQRASPVPNNEQFF.

The chain employs TRBV19 and TRBJ2-1; maybe TRBD1 (6 bases). Trimming took 0 bases from V and 4 from J, leaving 10 bases between them. Germline V gene lookup returns CDR1 LNHDA and CDR2 SQIVND (reference sequence). The CDR3 totals 15 residues. The CDR3 region has the DNA TGTGCCAGTAGTATAGATCCGCAGGGGTACAATGAGCAGTTCTTC. This sequence encodes CASSIDPQGYNEQFF.

This clonotype appeared a few times. The rearrangement uses TRBV6-1 and TRBJ2-2; D remains unclear. The CDR3 covers 14 residues. Germline V gene data show CDR1 as MNHNS and CDR2 as SASEGT. The ends were cut back, 4 bases at V and 4 bases at J, with 10 bases in the middle. The CDR3 loop is CASSGPLGTGELFF. The CDR3 nucleotides are TGTGCCAGCAGTGGACCTTTAGGCACCGGGGAGCTGTTTTTT.

The chain links TRBV20-1 to TRBJ1-4; TRBD1 aligns across 7 bases. With V trimmed by 3 bases and J by 6 bases, 4 bases remained unmatched. The CDR3 loop spans 13 amino acids. CDR1 DFQATT and CDR2 SNEGSKA come from the germline V gene (reference sequence). CDR3 loop: CSASLGTDEKLFF. The CDR3 coding sequence is TGCAGTGCTAGCCTTGGGACAGATGAAAAACTGTTTTTT.

V usage is TRBV20-1 and J usage is TRBJ1-3; 9 nucleotides line up with TRBD1. CDR3 size: 13 residues. The V and J ends lost 2 bases and 8 bases, in that order; junction bases with no gene match: 4. Germline CDR1 DFQATT, CDR2 SNEGSKA (reference sequence). CDR3 sequence (DNA): TGCAGTGCTAGAAGACAGGGGGGACACACCATATATTTT. Translation gives CSARRQGGHTIYF.

This chain connects TRBV4-1 to TRBJ1-1; D gene uncertain. Germline CDR1 is MGHRA and CDR2 is YSYEKL. V was cut by 4 bases and J by 3 bases, with 12 bases left in between. The CDR3 consists of 14 residues. The CDR3 DNA follows: TGCGCCAGCAGCCCCGTTATTGGGGACACTGAAGCTTTCTTT. It is translated as CASSPVIGDTEAFF.